Listed below are T cell receptor beta chains from one sample, sequenced in a study of regulatory T cells in long-lasting Graves disease. TCRdb re-called the multiplex PCR reads with MiXCR, one entry per CDR3 protein. The table lists roughly 420,000 distinct CDR3 sequences, about 15% of them singletons. These records were also assigned to another study, of T cells in Graves' hyperthyroidism and ophthalmopathy.

Sample: peripheral blood mononuclear cells (PBMCs), taken at new diagnosis, from a patient treated with antithyroid drugs. Every receptor here comes from a woman aged 50 to 65 with Graves disease. CDR3s include the opening cysteine and the closing phenylalanine or tryptophan. The D gene is left open where the match is weak. Not all rows give a size; the values are once, few, many and, for expanded clones, a class.

v_gene: TRBV6-9
abundance: few
j_gene: TRBJ2-1
d_gene: NA
CDR3aa: CASSYAGNEQFF
CDR3nt: TGTGCCAGCAGTTACGCGGGAAATGAGCAGTTCTTC

v_gene: TRBV10-2
abundance: few
j_gene: TRBJ1-2
d_gene: NA
CDR3aa: CASSETTVAPNGYTF
CDR3nt: TGCGCCAGCAGTGAGACCACGGTCGCTCCCAATGGCTACACCTTC

v_gene: TRBV7-9
abundance: NA
j_gene: TRBJ2-2
d_gene: NA
CDR3aa: CASSPGLGLNTGELFF
CDR3nt: TGTGCCAGCAGCCCGGGGTTAGGGCTCAACACCGGGGAGCTGTTTTTT

v_gene: TRBV5-5
abundance: NA
j_gene: TRBJ2-2
d_gene: TRBD2
CDR3aa: CASRELAGTTGELFF
CDR3nt: TGTGCCAGCAGGGAACTAGCGGGAACGACCGGGGAGCTGTTTTTT

v_gene: TRBV18
abundance: NA
j_gene: TRBJ2-7
d_gene: NA
CDR3aa: CASSPPGRAGEQYF
CDR3nt: TGTGCCAGCTCACCACCGGGAAGGGCGGGCGAGCAGTACTTC

v_gene: TRBV5-1
abundance: NA
j_gene: TRBJ1-3
d_gene: TRBD1
CDR3aa: CASSLVGQGPRTSGNTIYF
CDR3nt: TGCGCCAGCAGCTTGGTGGGACAGGGCCCCCGTACTTCTGGAAACACCATATATTTT

v_gene: TRBV10-3
abundance: NA
j_gene: TRBJ2-1
d_gene: TRBD1
CDR3aa: CAIRHGQGGSYNEQFF
CDR3nt: TGTGCCATCAGGCATGGACAGGGAGGCTCCTACAATGAGCAGTTCTTC

v_gene: TRBV10-3
abundance: many
j_gene: TRBJ2-1
d_gene: NA
CDR3aa: CAISERRDQGSNYEQFF
CDR3nt: TGTGCCATCAGTGAACGCCGGGACCAAGGGTCAAACTATGAGCAGTTCTTC

v_gene: TRBV28
abundance: many
j_gene: TRBJ2-5
d_gene: NA
CDR3aa: CASSRSGAGTQETQYF
CDR3nt: TGTGCCAGCAGCCGAAGTGGGGCAGGGACACAAGAGACCCAGTACTTC

v_gene: TRBV28
abundance: NA
j_gene: TRBJ2-1
d_gene: TRBD2
CDR3aa: CASSFSGVYNEQFF
CDR3nt: TGTGCCAGCAGTTTTAGCGGGGTATACAATGAGCAGTTCTTC

v_gene: TRBV5-1
abundance: few
j_gene: TRBJ2-1
d_gene: NA
CDR3aa: CASSPLSYRDEQFF
CDR3nt: TGCGCCAGCAGCCCCCTCTCCTATAGGGATGAGCAGTTCTTC

v_gene: TRBV10-1
abundance: many
j_gene: TRBJ2-5
d_gene: NA
CDR3aa: CASSESAGSLETQYF
CDR3nt: TGCGCCAGCAGTGAGTCGGCGGGATCGTTGGAGACCCAGTACTTC

v_gene: TRBV5-1
abundance: NA
j_gene: TRBJ1-1
d_gene: TRBD1
CDR3aa: CASSLGGTGANTEAFF
CDR3nt: TGCGCCAGCAGCTTGGGGGGGACAGGAGCGAACACTGAAGCTTTCTTT

v_gene: TRBV2
abundance: many
j_gene: TRBJ2-1
d_gene: TRBD2
CDR3aa: CASSQGFLTSKGLF
CDR3nt: TGTGCCAGCAGCCAGGGTTTTTTGACTAGCAAGGGTCTCTTC

v_gene: TRBV27
abundance: few
j_gene: TRBJ2-7
d_gene: NA
CDR3aa: CASSFHVVTYEQYF
CDR3nt: TGTGCCAGCAGTTTTCACGTGGTAACCTACGAGCAGTACTTC

v_gene: TRBV5-1
abundance: NA
j_gene: TRBJ2-1
d_gene: NA
CDR3aa: CASSLLPRSRGDEQFF
CDR3nt: TGCGCCAGCAGCTTGTTGCCCAGGTCGAGGGGTGATGAGCAGTTCTTC

v_gene: TRBV24-1
abundance: NA
j_gene: TRBJ2-1
d_gene: TRBD1
CDR3aa: CATSDLDREEEQFF
CDR3nt: TGTGCCACCAGTGATTTGGACAGGGAAGAGGAGCAGTTCTTC

v_gene: TRBV2
abundance: many
j_gene: TRBJ1-5
d_gene: NA
CDR3aa: CASSITGISNQPQHF
CDR3nt: TGTGCCAGCAGTATAACAGGGATCAGCAATCAGCCCCAGCATTTT

v_gene: TRBV5-1
abundance: many
j_gene: TRBJ2-3
d_gene: TRBD2
CDR3aa: CASRTSGTDTQYF
CDR3nt: TGTGCCAGCCGGACTAGCGGCACAGATACGCAGTATTTT

v_gene: TRBV18
abundance: many
j_gene: TRBJ1-2
d_gene: NA
CDR3aa: CASSPLRGPYGYTF
CDR3nt: TGTGCCAGCTCACCCCTGCGGGGACCCTATGGCTACACCTTC

v_gene: TRBV7-9
abundance: many
j_gene: TRBJ2-1
d_gene: TRBD2
CDR3aa: CASSLALSSGRYEQFF
CDR3nt: TGTGCCAGCAGCTTAGCGTTGTCTAGCGGGAGATATGAGCAGTTCTTC

v_gene: TRBV5-1
abundance: many
j_gene: TRBJ2-7
d_gene: TRBD2
CDR3aa: CASSLGLAGGVVGYEQYF
CDR3nt: TGCGCCAGCAGCTTGGGGCTAGCGGGAGGGGTTGTTGGCTACGAGCAGTACTTC

v_gene: TRBV3-1
abundance: NA
j_gene: TRBJ2-5
d_gene: TRBD2
CDR3aa: CASSQGTSEPQETQYF
CDR3nt: TGTGCCAGCAGCCAAGGAACTAGCGAACCCCAGGAGACCCAGTACTTC

v_gene: TRBV10-3
abundance: many
j_gene: TRBJ2-2
d_gene: TRBD2
CDR3aa: CASSPGTSGRSVGGELFF
CDR3nt: TGTGCCTCCAGCCCCGGGACTAGCGGGAGATCAGTTGGCGGGGAGCTGTTTTTT

v_gene: TRBV2
abundance: many
j_gene: TRBJ1-6
d_gene: NA
CDR3aa: CASSEPPGRGKNYNSPLHF
CDR3nt: TGTGCCAGCAGTGAACCCCCTGGCAGGGGAAAGAACTATAATTCACCCCTCCACTTT

v_gene: TRBV20-1
abundance: few
j_gene: TRBJ2-3
d_gene: TRBD2
CDR3aa: CSASLTSGTDTQYF
CDR3nt: TGCAGTGCTAGTCTCACTAGCGGTACAGATACGCAGTATTTT

v_gene: TRBV2
abundance: few
j_gene: TRBJ1-2
d_gene: TRBD1
CDR3aa: CASRMTGGAYGYTF
CDR3nt: TGTGCCAGCAGGATGACAGGGGGGGCCTATGGCTACACCTTC

v_gene: TRBV5-1
abundance: many
j_gene: TRBJ2-5
d_gene: TRBD1
CDR3aa: CASSIRDRSGETQYF
CDR3nt: TGTGCCAGCAGCATCAGGGACAGATCGGGAGAGACCCAGTACTTC

v_gene: TRBV6-1
abundance: many
j_gene: TRBJ2-1
d_gene: TRBD1
CDR3aa: CASRDRGFYNEQFF
CDR3nt: TGTGCCAGCAGGGACAGGGGGTTCTACAATGAGCAGTTCTTC

v_gene: TRBV27
abundance: few
j_gene: TRBJ1-2
d_gene: NA
CDR3aa: CASSLYQDHYGYTF
CDR3nt: TGTGCCAGCAGTTTATACCAGGATCATTATGGCTACACCTTC

v_gene: TRBV6-1
abundance: NA
j_gene: TRBJ2-5
d_gene: NA
CDR3aa: CASSLGTPQETQYF
CDR3nt: TGTGCCAGCAGTCTCGGGACACCTCAAGAGACCCAGTACTTC

v_gene: TRBV13
abundance: NA
j_gene: TRBJ1-2
d_gene: NA
CDR3aa: CASSFRRPSLNFGF
CDR3nt: TGTGCCAGCAGCTTTAGGAGGCCCAGTCTTAATTTCGGCTTC

v_gene: TRBV5-1
abundance: few
j_gene: TRBJ2-7
d_gene: NA
CDR3aa: CASSLAVGLARREQYF
CDR3nt: TGCGCCAGCAGCTTGGCGGTCGGGCTAGCGCGGCGCGAGCAGTACTTC

v_gene: TRBV5-6
abundance: many
j_gene: TRBJ1-2
d_gene: NA
CDR3aa: CASSFRLGGYTF
CDR3nt: TGTGCCAGCAGCTTCAGACTGGGGGGCTACACCTTC

v_gene: TRBV6-1
abundance: NA
j_gene: TRBJ2-1
d_gene: TRBD2
CDR3aa: CASSHTSGIYNEQFF
CDR3nt: TGTGCCAGCAGTCATACTAGCGGGATCTACAATGAGCAGTTCTTC

v_gene: TRBV2
abundance: many
j_gene: TRBJ2-7
d_gene: TRBD2
CDR3aa: CASRASGTSSYEQYF
CDR3nt: TGTGCCAGCAGAGCTAGCGGGACGAGCTCCTACGAGCAGTACTTC

v_gene: TRBV4-2
abundance: NA
j_gene: TRBJ1-1
d_gene: NA
CDR3aa: CASSQDGGFRAFF
CDR3nt: TGTGCCAGCAGCCAAGATGGGGGGTTCCGAGCTTTCTTT

v_gene: TRBV2
abundance: many
j_gene: TRBJ2-3
d_gene: NA
CDR3aa: CASRKLTDTQYF
CDR3nt: TGTGCCAGCCGAAAGTTGACAGATACGCAGTATTTT

v_gene: TRBV27
abundance: few
j_gene: TRBJ2-7
d_gene: NA
CDR3aa: CASSFRAPGYEQYF
CDR3nt: TGTGCCAGCAGTTTCAGGGCGCCTGGCTACGAGCAGTACTTC

v_gene: TRBV19
abundance: few
j_gene: TRBJ2-3
d_gene: NA
CDR3aa: CASSRLGSTDTQYF
CDR3nt: TGTGCCAGTAGTAGGCTGGGCAGCACAGATACGCAGTATTTT

v_gene: TRBV12-3/TRBV12-4
abundance: few
j_gene: TRBJ1-5
d_gene: NA
CDR3aa: CASSFQNNQPQHF
CDR3nt: TGTGCCAGCAGTTTCCAGAACAATCAGCCCCAGCATTTT

v_gene: TRBV10-2
abundance: NA
j_gene: TRBJ2-7
d_gene: NA
CDR3aa: CARPGFPYF
CDR3nt: TGCGCCAGACCAGGGTTTCCGTACTTC

v_gene: TRBV5-1
abundance: few
j_gene: TRBJ2-3
d_gene: NA
CDR3aa: CASSLRLGLPDTQYF
CDR3nt: TGCGCCAGCAGCTTGAGACTAGGGTTACCGGATACGCAGTATTTT

v_gene: TRBV20-1
abundance: NA
j_gene: TRBJ1-5
d_gene: TRBD1
CDR3aa: CSARDAGQGWDQPQHF
CDR3nt: TGCAGTGCTAGAGATGCGGGACAGGGGTGGGATCAGCCCCAGCATTTT

v_gene: TRBV10-3
abundance: NA
j_gene: TRBJ2-1
d_gene: TRBD2
CDR3aa: CAISATSGRDEQFF
CDR3nt: TGTGCCATCAGTGCCACTAGCGGGCGTGATGAGCAGTTCTTC

v_gene: TRBV5-1
abundance: few
j_gene: TRBJ1-4
d_gene: TRBD1
CDR3aa: CASSVGTGINEKLFF
CDR3nt: TGCGCCAGCAGCGTGGGGACAGGGATCAATGAAAAACTGTTTTTT

v_gene: TRBV28
abundance: many
j_gene: TRBJ1-1
d_gene: NA
CDR3aa: CASSPGQLMNTEAFF
CDR3nt: TGTGCCAGCAGTCCCGGACAGCTCATGAACACTGAAGCTTTCTTT

v_gene: TRBV27
abundance: many
j_gene: TRBJ2-7
d_gene: NA
CDR3aa: CASKLSEPQGLRSYEQYF
CDR3nt: TGTGCCAGCAAACTCTCCGAGCCTCAGGGGTTGCGGTCCTACGAGCAGTACTTC

v_gene: TRBV6-1
abundance: many
j_gene: TRBJ2-2
d_gene: TRBD2
CDR3aa: CASSPKPPVGLANTGELFF
CDR3nt: TGTGCCAGCAGTCCCAAACCACCCGTGGGACTAGCGAACACCGGGGAGCTGTTTTTT